This TCR beta chain was captured by sequencing in a study of blood T cell repertoires in COVID-19. Repertoires were generated with immunoSEQ multiplex PCR, while TCRdb's copy carries only in-frame clones and drops some. The sample records 86,000 or so clones, around 96% being singletons. This clone was observed once. The V gene end was trimmed by 1 base and the J gene end by 6 bases; junction bases not matched to a gene: 6. The CDR3 sequence is 15 residues long. Germline V gene data show CDR1 as SGHTA and CDR2 as FQGNSA. V gene TRBV7-2 combines with J gene TRBJ2-7, with 10 bases fitting TRBD2. Sequenced: peripheral blood. This sequence originates from a human donor with active COVID-19. The donor label of this sample is uncertain. CDR3: CASSLVRTSGFEQYF. The CDR3 DNA is TGTGCCAGCAGCTTAGTGAGGACTAGCGGCTTCGAGCAGTACTTC.